The 27 T cell receptor beta chains below all came from one sample that was sequenced in a study of blood T cell repertoires in COVID-19. Some clones are missing from TCRdb's copy, which holds only in-frame ones; the method was immunoSEQ multiplex PCR. This sample carries 130,000 to 150,000 clones, about 83% of them seen once, and the ten largest clones take about 4.3%. Specimen: peripheral blood. These receptors all stem from a woman aged 40 to 55 with acute or convalescent COVID-19.

The chain links TRBV4-1 to TRBJ2-1; 9 bases line up with TRBD2. Germline-derived CDR1 and CDR2 are MGHRA and YSYEKL. The trim removed 1 base at V and 6 bases at J, leaving 4 bases unmatched. This CDR3 has 15 residues. The CDR3 is CASSQAKTSGNEQFF. CDR3 sequence (DNA): TGCGCCAGCAGCCAAGCTAAGACTAGCGGCAATGAGCAGTTCTTC.

This clone has only one observation. The chain uses TRBV7-9 and TRBJ1-1; 8 bases are shared with TRBD1. Germline CDR1 reads SEHNR; CDR2 reads FQNEAQ (reference sequence). Trimming took 6 bases from V and 5 from J; bases not matched to a gene: 8. The CDR3 has 14 residues. DNA of the CDR3: TGTGCCAGCAGAGAGACAGGGGTAGATACTGAAGCTTTCTTT. This gives the protein CASRETGVDTEAFF. Combining the CDR3 with reference TRBV7-9 and TRBJ1-1 gives the whole variable domain DTGVSQNPRHKITKRGQNVTFRCDPISEHNRLYWYRQTLGQGPEFLTYFQNEAQLEKSRLLSDRFSAERPKGSFSTLEIQRTEQGDSAMYLCASRETGVDTEAFFGQGTRLTVV.

The chain carries TRBV15 and TRBJ2-2; weak D call: TRBD2 (5 bases). Germline-derived CDR1 and CDR2 are LNHNV and YYDKDF (reference sequence). CDR3 length equals 15 residues. V lost 0 bases to trimming and J lost 7 bases, with 12 bases between them. The CDR3 coding sequence is TGTGCCACCAGCAGAGAGGCTCCGGGGAGCGGGGAGCTGTTTTTT. Amino acids: CATSREAPGSGELFF.

The chain couples TRBV24-1 to TRBJ2-2, with 7 bases matching TRBD2. Germline V gene lookup returns CDR1 KGHDR and CDR2 SFDVKD. Trimming removed 2 bases from V and 3 bases from J; junction bases left unmatched: 2. This CDR3 comprises 15 residues. DNA of the CDR3: TGTGCCACCAGTGATTCAGGGAGGGACACCGGGGAGCTGTTTTTT. This gives the protein CATSDSGRDTGELFF.

The chain recombines TRBV5-1 with TRBJ2-1, with 9 bases matching TRBD2. CDR3 length: 16 residues. V lost 3 bases and J lost 1; bases outside the gene matches: 5. Germline V gives CDR1 SGHRS, CDR2 YFSETQ. CDR3 coding DNA: TGCGCCAGCAGCTCCACCAGCGGGGGGTCCTACAATGAGCAGTTCTTC. Translated, it gives CASSSTSGGSYNEQFF.

V gene TRBV30 combines with J gene TRBJ1-2, with 11 bases identical to TRBD1. The CDR3 runs to 14 residues. V dropped 3 bases and J dropped 4; count of bases not matched to a gene: 4. Germline CDR1 GTSNPN, CDR2 SVGIG (reference sequence). As DNA, the CDR3 is TGTGCCTGGAGGGAGGACAGGGGGCCCTATGGCTACACCTTC. It is translated as CAWREDRGPYGYTF.

This sequence joins TRBV19 and TRBJ1-5; the D is unclear. The CDR3 has 13 residues. Germline CDR1 LNHDA, CDR2 SQIVND (reference sequence). V was shortened by 5 bases and J by 5 bases, with 10 bases between the two germline ends. CDR3 coding DNA: TGTGCCAGTAGTGAGGGTGGGTATCAGCCCCAGCATTTT. Encoded protein: CASSEGGYQPQHF. Looking up the rest from reference TRBV19 and TRBJ1-5 gives the full variable domain: DGGITQSPKYLFRKEGQNVTLSCEQNLNHDAMYWYRQDPGQGLRLIYYSQIVNDFQKGDIAEGYSVSREKKESFPLTVTSAQKNPTAFYLCASSEGGYQPQHFGDGTRLSIL.

The V gene is TRBV28, the J gene TRBJ2-3; D ambiguous. V shed 6 bases and J shed 7 bases, with 17 bases lying between them. CDR1 MDHEN and CDR2 SYDVKM come from the germline V gene. The CDR3 loop spans 14 amino acids. The CDR3 loop is CASRANLASNTQYF. The CDR3 coding sequence is TGTGCCAGCAGGGCGAATTTAGCAAGTAATACGCAGTATTTT.

The CDR3: CASSSAGGPMNTEAFF. In DNA form, the CDR3 reads TGTGCCAGCAGCAGTGCAGGGGGGCCCATGAACACTGAAGCTTTCTTT. The rearrangement uses TRBV5-6 and TRBJ1-1; 7 positions agree with TRBD1. Losses at the gene ends were 4 bases for V and 0 bases for J; bases not matched to a gene: 9. This CDR3 contains 16 residues. CDR1 is SGHDT and CDR2 is YYEEEE in the germline V gene.

V usage is TRBV30 and J usage is TRBJ1-4; 8 bases align to TRBD1. CDR1 and CDR2 from the germline V gene are GTSNPN and SVGIG (reference sequence). The CDR3 covers 15 residues. The V segment lost 1 base and the J segment 6 bases; nucleotides outside the gene matches: 7. The chain's CDR3 is CAWSAADRDDEKLFF. Written as DNA, the CDR3 is TGTGCCTGGAGTGCTGCGGACAGGGACGATGAAAAACTGTTTTTT.

This sequence joins TRBV4-3 and TRBJ1-1; D is possibly TRBD1 (6 bases). Germline loops: CDR1 LGHNA, CDR2 YSLEER. CDR3 length: 17 residues. V lost 1 base and J lost 0, with 15 bases in between. CDR3: CASSQAPGRTVNTEAFF. The CDR3 DNA sequence: TGCGCCAGCAGCCAAGCCCCGGGCAGGACAGTGAACACTGAAGCTTTCTTT.

The CDR3 region is CASSLFVSGTWADTQYF. Here the CDR3 DNA reads TGTGCCAGCAGTTTATTTGTTAGCGGCACCTGGGCAGATACGCAGTATTTT. The V call is TRBV6-2 or TRBV6-3, the J call TRBJ2-3, with D possibly TRBD2 on 6 matching bases. V dropped 4 bases and J dropped 4 bases, with 21 bases sitting between them. Per the germline V gene, CDR1 is MNHEY and CDR2 is SVGEGT. The CDR3 is 17 amino acids.

V is TRBV5-5 and J is TRBJ2-5; 8 bases line up with TRBD2. This CDR3 spans 15 amino acids. CDR1 and CDR2 from the germline V gene are SGHKS and YYEKEE (reference sequence). With 2 bases clipped from V and 4 bases from J, the junction kept 7 bases outside the gene matches. The CDR3 loop is CASSFVAGSAETQYF. As DNA, the CDR3 is TGTGCCAGCAGCTTTGTAGCGGGGTCGGCAGAGACCCAGTACTTC.

The J gene is TRBJ2-7, the V gene TRBV2, with 8 bases aligning to TRBD1. The length of the CDR3 is 15 residues. The V and J ends lost 1 base and 3 bases, in that order; junction bases with no gene match: 5. Looked up from germline, CDR1 is SNHLY and CDR2 is FYNNEI. In DNA form, the CDR3 reads TGTGCCAGCAGTGAAGGCAGGGGGCGCATCTACGAGCAGTACTTC. This gives the protein CASSEGRGRIYEQYF.

The rearrangement joins TRBV7-9 to TRBJ1-5, with D possibly being TRBD1 (5 bases). The germline V gene encodes CDR1 SEHNR and CDR2 FQNEAQ (reference sequence). This CDR3 contains 13 residues. Trimming took off 5 bases at V and 4 bases at J, with 9 bases between the two ends. CDR3 in amino acids: CASSLQVNQPQHF. DNA for the CDR3: TGTGCCAGCAGCCTACAGGTAAATCAGCCCCAGCATTTT.

This chain uses TRBV27 with TRBJ1-1, with a tentative D call TRBD1 (5 bases). Germline V lookup: CDR1 MNHEY, CDR2 SMNVEV (reference sequence). The CDR3 spans 13 residues. The germline V and J ends were trimmed by 8 bases and 4 bases, with 14 bases remaining between them. The CDR3 loop reads CASAGVGGTEAFF. The DNA of the CDR3 is TGTGCCAGCGCTGGGGTGGGGGGCACTGAAGCTTTCTTT.

The CDR3 DNA follows: TGTGCCAGCAGCGGACAGCAGGGGGTCTATGGCTACACCTTC. It yields the protein CASSGQQGVYGYTF. The rearrangement uses TRBV5-4 and TRBJ1-2; 7 nucleotides agree with TRBD1. Trimming cost V 4 bases and J 4 bases; bases outside gene matches: 7. This CDR3 contains 14 residues. In germline, CDR1 is SGHNT, CDR2 YYREEE (reference sequence).

This sequence joins TRBV5-1 and TRBJ2-5, with 8 bases identical to TRBD1. CDR3 length: 15 residues. Germline CDR1 reads SGHRS; CDR2 reads YFSETQ. Trimming cost V 4 bases and J 2 bases; bases outside gene matches: 7. CDR3 sequence: CASSKGQVGQETQYF. The CDR3 region has the DNA TGCGCCAGCAGCAAGGGACAGGTGGGTCAAGAGACCCAGTACTTC.

V usage is TRBV2 and J usage is TRBJ2-3, with D tentatively TRBD2 (6 bases). V lost 6 bases and J lost 8, with 15 bases in between. Germline V gene sequence: CDR1 SNHLY, CDR2 FYNNEI. The CDR3 covers 13 residues. CDR3 DNA: TGTGCCAGCAGGAATCAGGAGGGGACTACGCAGTATTTT. It specifies CASRNQEGTTQYF.

The chain carries TRBV30 and TRBJ2-3, with D tentatively TRBD2 (6 bases). Germline assignment: CDR1 GTSNPN and CDR2 SVGIG (reference sequence). This CDR3 spans 14 amino acids. Trimming removed 0 bases at V and 1 base at J, with 8 bases between. CDR3 DNA sequence: TGTGCCTGGAGTGTAGGCGGGGGCACAGATACGCAGTATTTT. Its translation: CAWSVGGGTDTQYF.

The chain uses TRBV7-2 and TRBJ2-1, with 11 positions matching TRBD2. The V segment lost 0 bases and the J segment 3 bases; nucleotides outside the gene matches: 4. The CDR3 has 17 residues. CDR1 SGHTA and CDR2 FQGNSA come from the germline V gene. CDR3 in amino acids: CASSLATSGRGYNEQFF. The CDR3 nucleotides are TGTGCCAGCAGCTTAGCCACTAGCGGGAGAGGCTACAATGAGCAGTTCTTC.

The rearrangement joins TRBV5-1 to TRBJ2-3, with TRBD1 matching over 8 bases. The CDR3 has 14 amino acids. Trimming at V came to 2 bases and at J to 3 bases, leaving 2 bases not matched to a gene. CDR1 and CDR2 from the germline V gene are SGHRS and YFSETQ. The DNA of the CDR3 is TGCGCCAGCAGCTTCACAGGGGGAACAGATACGCAGTATTTT. It specifies CASSFTGGTDTQYF. Using reference TRBV5-1 and TRBJ2-3 for the parts outside the CDR3, the full variable domain is KAGVTQTPRYLIKTRGQQVTLSCSPISGHRSVSWYQQTPGQGLQFLFEYFSETQRNKGNFPGRFSGRQFSNSRSEMNVSTLELGDSALYLCASSFTGGTDTQYFGPGTRLTVL.

The rearrangement joins TRBV5-5 to TRBJ1-3, with a possible D match to TRBD1 (5 bases). The CDR3 covers 16 residues. Trimming took 0 bases from V and 3 from J, leaving 13 bases between them. Per the germline V gene, CDR1 is SGHKS and CDR2 is YYEKEE (reference sequence). The CDR3 bases are TGTGCCAGCAGCTTGGTCCCGCCGGGGGTTGGAAACACCATATATTTT. It specifies CASSLVPPGVGNTIYF.

The gene calls are TRBV28 and TRBJ1-4, with a weak D call TRBD1 (5 bases). The CDR3 sequence is 17 residues long. The V gene lost 6 bases and the J gene lost 2 bases, with 19 bases spanning the gap. Germline V lookup: CDR1 MDHEN, CDR2 SYDVKM. CDR3 in DNA: TGTGCCAGCAGACCTATGGGGGGTCTTGAGACTAATGAAAAACTGTTTTTT. Translated, it gives CASRPMGGLETNEKLFF.

This clone was picked up a small number of times. The CDR3: CASSQDGGNSPLHF. The CDR3 DNA reads TGTGCCAGCAGCCAAGACGGCGGAAATTCACCCCTCCACTTT. The chain links TRBV4-2 to TRBJ1-6; no clear D gene. The CDR3 has 14 residues. The V end was cut by 0 bases, the J end by 7 bases, with 7 bases between. Germline V lookup: CDR1 LGHNA, CDR2 YNFKEQ.

The CDR3 nucleotides are TGTGCCTGGAGTTCCGGGGGACGTTTGAACACTGAAGCTTTCTTT. Translating it yields CAWSSGGRLNTEAFF. This chain joins TRBV30 and TRBJ1-1, with D possibly matching TRBD1 (5 bases). Per the germline V gene, CDR1 is GTSNPN and CDR2 is SVGIG (reference sequence). Trimming took off 2 bases at V and 0 bases at J, with 13 bases between the two ends. The CDR3 contains 15 residues.

The chain couples TRBV11-2 to TRBJ2-7, with 10 bases lining up with TRBD2. This CDR3 is 14 amino acids long. Trimming at V came to 5 bases and at J to 2 bases, leaving 3 bases not matched to a gene. The germline CDR1 and CDR2 sequences are SGHAT and FQNNGV. CDR3 amino acids: CASSKTSGTYEQYF. CDR3 bases: TGTGCCAGCAGCAAAACTAGCGGGACCTACGAGCAGTACTTC.